This T cell receptor beta chain was identified during a study of T cell responses to AZD1222 COVID-19 vaccine. This clone appeared once. The antigen is not known. The protocol was immunoSEQ multiplex PCR, while the TCRdb copy is restricted to in-frame clones and leaves out a portion. The table records about 160,000 clones, 92% of them present only once. V lost 6 bases and J lost 2, with 8 bases in between. CDR1 SGHAT and CDR2 FQDESV come from the germline V gene (reference sequence). This CDR3 spans 12 amino acids. The study's findings and limits: CD4 TCRs linked to vaccination spanned spike, dominating at 160-218 and 743-854. Spike-specific TCR breadth and depth both grew after two AZD1222 doses.

The starting material was peripheral blood, obtained on day 0 of MenACWY control vaccination. This chain links TRBV11-1 with TRBJ2-7; no firm D call. The TCR comes from an adult in good health. CDR3 DNA sequence: TGTGCCAGCAGTTTAAGAACCTACGAGCAGTACTTC. This gives the protein CASSLRTYEQYF.